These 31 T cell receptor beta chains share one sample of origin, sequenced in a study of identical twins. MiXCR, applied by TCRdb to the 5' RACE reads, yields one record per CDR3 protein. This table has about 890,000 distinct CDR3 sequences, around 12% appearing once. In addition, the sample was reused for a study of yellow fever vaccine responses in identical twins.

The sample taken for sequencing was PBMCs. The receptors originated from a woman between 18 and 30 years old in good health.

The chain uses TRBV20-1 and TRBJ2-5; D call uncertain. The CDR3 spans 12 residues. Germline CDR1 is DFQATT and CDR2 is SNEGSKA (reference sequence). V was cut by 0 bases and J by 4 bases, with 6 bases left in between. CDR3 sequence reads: CSAREGTETQYF. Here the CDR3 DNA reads TGCAGTGCTAGAGAAGGAACAGAGACCCAGTACTTC.

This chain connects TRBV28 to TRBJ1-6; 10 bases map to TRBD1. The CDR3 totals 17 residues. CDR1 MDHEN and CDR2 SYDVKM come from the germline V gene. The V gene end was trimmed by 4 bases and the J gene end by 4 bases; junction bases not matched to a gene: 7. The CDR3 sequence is CASSSTDRGPYNSPLHF. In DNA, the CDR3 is TGTGCCAGCAGTTCCACTGACAGGGGGCCTTATAATTCACCCCTCCACTTT.

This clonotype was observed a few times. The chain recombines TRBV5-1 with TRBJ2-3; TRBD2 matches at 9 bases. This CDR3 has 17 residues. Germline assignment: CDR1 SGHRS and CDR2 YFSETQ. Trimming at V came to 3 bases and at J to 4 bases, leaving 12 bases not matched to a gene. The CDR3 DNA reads TGCGCCAGCAGCTCCTGGAATAGCGGGAGCGGATCAGATACGCAGTATTTT. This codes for CASSSWNSGSGSDTQYF.

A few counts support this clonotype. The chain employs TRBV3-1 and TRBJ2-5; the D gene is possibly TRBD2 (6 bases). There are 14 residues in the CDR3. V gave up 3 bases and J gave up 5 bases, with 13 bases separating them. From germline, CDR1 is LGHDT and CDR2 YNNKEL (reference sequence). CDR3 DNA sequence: TGTGCCAGCAGCCATACCCGACTAGGGGAGACCCAGTACTTC. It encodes CASSHTRLGETQYF.

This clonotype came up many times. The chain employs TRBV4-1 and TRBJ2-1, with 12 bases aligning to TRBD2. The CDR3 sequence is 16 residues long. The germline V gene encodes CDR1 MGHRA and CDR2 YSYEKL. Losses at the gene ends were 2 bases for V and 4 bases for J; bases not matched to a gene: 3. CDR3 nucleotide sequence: TGCGCCAGCAGCCAAATACTAGCGGGAGGATACAATGAGCAGTTCTTC. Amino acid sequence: CASSQILAGGYNEQFF.

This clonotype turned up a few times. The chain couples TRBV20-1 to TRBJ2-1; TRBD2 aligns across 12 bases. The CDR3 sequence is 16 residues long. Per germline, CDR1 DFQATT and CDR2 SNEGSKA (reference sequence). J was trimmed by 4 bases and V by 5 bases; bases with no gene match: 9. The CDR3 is CSAQDYTSGGYNEQFF. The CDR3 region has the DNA TGCAGTGCTCAAGATTATACTAGCGGGGGGTACAATGAGCAGTTCTTC.

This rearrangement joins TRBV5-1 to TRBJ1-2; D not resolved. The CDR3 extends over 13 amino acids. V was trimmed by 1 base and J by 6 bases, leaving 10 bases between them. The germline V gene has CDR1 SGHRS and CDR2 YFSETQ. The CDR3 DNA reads TGCGCCAGCAGCTTGACGCCGGGCGATGGCTACACCTTC. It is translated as CASSLTPGDGYTF.

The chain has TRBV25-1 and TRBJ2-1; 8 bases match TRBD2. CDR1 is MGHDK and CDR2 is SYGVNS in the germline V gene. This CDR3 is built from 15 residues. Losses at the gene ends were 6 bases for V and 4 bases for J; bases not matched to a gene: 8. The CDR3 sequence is CASSGGAGAYNEQFF. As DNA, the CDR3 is TGTGCCAGCAGCGGAGGAGCGGGGGCGTACAATGAGCAGTTCTTC. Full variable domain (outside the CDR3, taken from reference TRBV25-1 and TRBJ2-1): EADIYQTPRYLVIGTGKKITLECSQTMGHDKMYWYQQDPGMELHLIHYSYGVNSTEKGDLSSESTVSRIRTEHFPLTLESARPSHTSQYLCASSGGAGAYNEQFFGPGTRLTVL.

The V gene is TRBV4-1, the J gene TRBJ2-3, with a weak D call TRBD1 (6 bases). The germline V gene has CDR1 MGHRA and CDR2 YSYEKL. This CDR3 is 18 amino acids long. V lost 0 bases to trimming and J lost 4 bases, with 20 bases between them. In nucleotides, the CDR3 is TGCGCCAGCAGCCAAGATACCCAGGGGTGGGTGAGGGCAGATACGCAGTATTTT. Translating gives CASSQDTQGWVRADTQYF.

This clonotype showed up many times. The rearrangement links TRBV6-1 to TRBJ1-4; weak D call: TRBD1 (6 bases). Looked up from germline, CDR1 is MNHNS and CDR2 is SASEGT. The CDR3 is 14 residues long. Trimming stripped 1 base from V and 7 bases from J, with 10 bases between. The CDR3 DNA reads TGTGCCAGCAGTGAAGGGACAGACGTTGAAAAACTGTTTTTT. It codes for CASSEGTDVEKLFF.

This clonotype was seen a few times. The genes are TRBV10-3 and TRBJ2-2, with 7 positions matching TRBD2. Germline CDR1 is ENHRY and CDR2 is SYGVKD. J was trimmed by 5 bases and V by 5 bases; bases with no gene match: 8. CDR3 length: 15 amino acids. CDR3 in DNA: TGTGCCATCAGTTACCGGGACGGGAGGACCGGGGAGCTGTTTTTT. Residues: CAISYRDGRTGELFF.

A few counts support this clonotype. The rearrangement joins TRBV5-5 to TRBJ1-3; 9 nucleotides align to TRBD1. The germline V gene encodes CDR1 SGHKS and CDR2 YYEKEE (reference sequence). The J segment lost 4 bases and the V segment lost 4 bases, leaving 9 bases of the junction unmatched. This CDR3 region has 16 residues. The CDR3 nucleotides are TGTGCCAGCAGCCAGGGACAGGGTGAAGCCGGAAACACCATATATTTT. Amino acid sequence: CASSQGQGEAGNTIYF.

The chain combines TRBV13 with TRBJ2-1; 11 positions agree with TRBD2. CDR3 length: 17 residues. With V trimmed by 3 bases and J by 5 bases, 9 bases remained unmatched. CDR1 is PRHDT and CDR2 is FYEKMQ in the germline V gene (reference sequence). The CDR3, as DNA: TGTGCCAGCAGCTTGGTTTTAGCGGGAGGGCCCAACAATGAGCAGTTCTTC. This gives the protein CASSLVLAGGPNNEQFF.

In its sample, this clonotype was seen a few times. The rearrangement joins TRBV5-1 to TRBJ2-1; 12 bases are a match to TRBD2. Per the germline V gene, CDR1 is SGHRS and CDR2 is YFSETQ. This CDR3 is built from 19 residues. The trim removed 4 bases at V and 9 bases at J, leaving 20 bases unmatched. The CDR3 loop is CASSNTRTSGIQWISEQFF. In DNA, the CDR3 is TGCGCCAGCAGCAACACTCGGACTAGCGGGATACAATGGATTAGTGAGCAGTTCTTC.

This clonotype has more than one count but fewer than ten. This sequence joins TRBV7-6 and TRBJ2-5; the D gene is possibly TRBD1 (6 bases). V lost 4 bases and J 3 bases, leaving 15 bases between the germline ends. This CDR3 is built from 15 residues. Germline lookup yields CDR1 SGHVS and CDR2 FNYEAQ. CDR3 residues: CASSSYQQGEETQYF. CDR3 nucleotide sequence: TGTGCCAGCAGCTCTTACCAACAGGGAGAAGAGACCCAGTACTTC. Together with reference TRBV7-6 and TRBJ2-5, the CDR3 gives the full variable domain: GAGVSQSPRYKVTKRGQDVALRCDPISGHVSLYWYRQALGQGPEFLTYFNYEAQQDKSGLPNDRFSAERPEGSISTLTIQRTEQRDSAMYRCASSSYQQGEETQYFGPGTRLLVL.

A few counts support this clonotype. CDR3 bases: TGTGCCAGCAGAGCCGGGACCCAGGCGAATCAGCCCCAGCATTTT. It encodes CASRAGTQANQPQHF. This chain links TRBV27 with TRBJ1-5, with D possibly matching TRBD1 (5 bases). Per germline, CDR1 MNHEY and CDR2 SMNVEV (reference sequence). The CDR3 length is 15 residues. Trimming shortened V by 6 bases and J by 4 bases, and 16 bases separated the two germline ends.

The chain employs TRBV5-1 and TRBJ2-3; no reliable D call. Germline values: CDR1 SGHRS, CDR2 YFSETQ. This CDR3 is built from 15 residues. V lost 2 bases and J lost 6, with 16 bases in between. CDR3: CASSFGLLGRDTQYF. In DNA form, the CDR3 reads TGCGCCAGCAGCTTCGGATTACTTGGTCGGGATACGCAGTATTTT.

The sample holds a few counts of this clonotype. DNA for the CDR3: TGTGCCAGCAGTGAAGCAGCGGGGGTGTCACAAGAGACCCAGTACTTC. Amino acid sequence: CASSEAAGVSQETQYF. The V and J genes are TRBV2 and TRBJ2-5; 8 bases line up with TRBD2. Germline V lookup: CDR1 SNHLY, CDR2 FYNNEI. The CDR3 runs 16 residues. The junction had 5 bases not matched to a gene; V was cut back by 0 bases and J by 2 bases.

The DNA of the CDR3 is TGTGCCAGCTCACCACGAGAGGGATCGACTAATGAAAAACTGTTTTTT. This gives the protein CASSPREGSTNEKLFF. The rearrangement uses TRBV18 and TRBJ1-4; no firm D call. Germline values: CDR1 KGHSH, CDR2 LQKENI. The V and J ends lost 1 base and 2 bases respectively, with 11 bases between them. The CDR3 sequence is 16 residues long.

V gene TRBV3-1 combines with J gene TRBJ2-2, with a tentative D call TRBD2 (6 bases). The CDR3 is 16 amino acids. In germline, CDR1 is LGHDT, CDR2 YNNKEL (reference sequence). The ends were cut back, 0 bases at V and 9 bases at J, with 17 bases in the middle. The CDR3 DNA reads TGTGCCAGCAGCCAAGATCGGAGAACTAGCTTCCGGGAGCTGTTTTTT. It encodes CASSQDRRTSFRELFF.

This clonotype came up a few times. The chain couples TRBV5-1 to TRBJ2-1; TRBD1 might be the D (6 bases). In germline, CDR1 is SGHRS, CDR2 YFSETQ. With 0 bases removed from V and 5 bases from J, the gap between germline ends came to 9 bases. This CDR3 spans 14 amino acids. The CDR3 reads CASSLGGPHNEQFF. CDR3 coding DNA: TGCGCCAGCAGCTTGGGGGGGCCCCACAATGAGCAGTTCTTC.

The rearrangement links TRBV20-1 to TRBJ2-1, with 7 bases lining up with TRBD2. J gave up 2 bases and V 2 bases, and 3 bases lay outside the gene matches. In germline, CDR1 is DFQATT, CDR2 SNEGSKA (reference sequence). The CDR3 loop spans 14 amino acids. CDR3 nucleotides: TGCAGTGCTAGACCGCGGGGGACCTACAATGAGCAGTTCTTC. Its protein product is CSARPRGTYNEQFF.

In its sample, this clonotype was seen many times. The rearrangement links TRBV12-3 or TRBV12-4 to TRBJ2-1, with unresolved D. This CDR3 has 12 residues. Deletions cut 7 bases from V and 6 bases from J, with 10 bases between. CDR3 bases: TGTGCCAGCAACGGGCTCGGCAATGAGCAGTTCTTC. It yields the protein CASNGLGNEQFF.

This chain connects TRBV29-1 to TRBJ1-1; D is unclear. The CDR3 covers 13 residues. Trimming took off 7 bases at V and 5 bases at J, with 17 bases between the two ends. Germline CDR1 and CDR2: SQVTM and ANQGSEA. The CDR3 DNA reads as TGCAGCGCTGCGCCCATGATATGGACTGAAGCTTTCTTT. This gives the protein CSAAPMIWTEAFF.

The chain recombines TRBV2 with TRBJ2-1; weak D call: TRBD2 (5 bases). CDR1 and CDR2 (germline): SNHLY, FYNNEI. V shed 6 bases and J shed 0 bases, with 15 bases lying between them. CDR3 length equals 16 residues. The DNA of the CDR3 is TGTGCCAGCAGCCCCAATGTGGGAGCCTCCTACAATGAGCAGTTCTTC. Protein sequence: CASSPNVGASYNEQFF.

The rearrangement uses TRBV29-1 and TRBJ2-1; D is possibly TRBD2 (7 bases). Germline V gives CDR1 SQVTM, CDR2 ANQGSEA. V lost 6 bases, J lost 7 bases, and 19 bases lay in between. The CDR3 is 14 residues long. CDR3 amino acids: CSVMGGGYRNEQFF. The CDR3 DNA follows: TGCAGCGTAATGGGGGGGGGCTATAGAAATGAGCAGTTCTTC.

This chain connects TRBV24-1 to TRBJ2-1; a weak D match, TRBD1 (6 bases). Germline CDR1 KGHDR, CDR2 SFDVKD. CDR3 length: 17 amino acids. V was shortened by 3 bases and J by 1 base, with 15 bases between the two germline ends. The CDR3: CATSDVQGPLSYNEQFF. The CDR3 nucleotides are TGTGCCACCAGTGATGTCCAGGGGCCTTTATCCTACAATGAGCAGTTCTTC.

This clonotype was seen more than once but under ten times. CDR3 protein: CSASTDSETQYF. CDR3 in DNA: TGCAGTGCTAGCACGGACTCAGAGACCCAGTACTTC. This rearrangement joins TRBV20-1 to TRBJ2-5; maybe TRBD2 (5 bases). The CDR3 has 12 residues. Germline V gene data show CDR1 as DFQATT and CDR2 as SNEGSKA (reference sequence). V gave up 3 bases and J gave up 4 bases, with 9 bases separating them.

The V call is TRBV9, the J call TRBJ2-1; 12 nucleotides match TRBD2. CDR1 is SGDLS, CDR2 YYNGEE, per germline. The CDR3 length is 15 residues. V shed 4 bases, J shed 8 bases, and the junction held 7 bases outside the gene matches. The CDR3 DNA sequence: TGTGCCAGCAGCCTGTTGGGGACTAGCGGGTATGAGCAGTTCTTC. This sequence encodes CASSLLGTSGYEQFF.

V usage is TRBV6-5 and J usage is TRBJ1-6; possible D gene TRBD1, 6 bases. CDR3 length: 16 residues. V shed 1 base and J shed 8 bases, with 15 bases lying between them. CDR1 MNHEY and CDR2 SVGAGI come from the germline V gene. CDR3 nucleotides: TGTGCCAGCAGTTACTTCCCGGGGACAAGGGATTCACCCCTCCACTTT. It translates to CASSYFPGTRDSPLHF.

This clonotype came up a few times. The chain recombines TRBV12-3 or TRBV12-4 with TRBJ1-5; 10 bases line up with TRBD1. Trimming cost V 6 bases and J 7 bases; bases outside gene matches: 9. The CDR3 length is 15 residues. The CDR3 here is CASSSGQGERQPQHF. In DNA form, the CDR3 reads TGTGCCAGCAGCTCTGGACAGGGGGAACGGCAGCCCCAGCATTTT.